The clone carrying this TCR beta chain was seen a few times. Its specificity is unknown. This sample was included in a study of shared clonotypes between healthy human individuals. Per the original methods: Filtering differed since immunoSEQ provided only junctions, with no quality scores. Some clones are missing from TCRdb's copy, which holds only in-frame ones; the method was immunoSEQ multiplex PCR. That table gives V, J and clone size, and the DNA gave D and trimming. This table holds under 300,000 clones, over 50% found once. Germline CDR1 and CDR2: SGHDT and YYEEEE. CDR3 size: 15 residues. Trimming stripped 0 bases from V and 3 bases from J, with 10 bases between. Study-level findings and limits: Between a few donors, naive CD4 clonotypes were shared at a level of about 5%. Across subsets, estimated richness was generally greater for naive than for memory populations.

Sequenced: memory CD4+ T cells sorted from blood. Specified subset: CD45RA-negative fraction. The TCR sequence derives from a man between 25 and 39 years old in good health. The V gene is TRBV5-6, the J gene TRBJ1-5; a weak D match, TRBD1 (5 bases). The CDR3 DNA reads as TGTGCCAGCAGCTTGGTAGGGACCGCCAATCAGCCCCAGCATTTT. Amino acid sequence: CASSLVGTANQPQHF.